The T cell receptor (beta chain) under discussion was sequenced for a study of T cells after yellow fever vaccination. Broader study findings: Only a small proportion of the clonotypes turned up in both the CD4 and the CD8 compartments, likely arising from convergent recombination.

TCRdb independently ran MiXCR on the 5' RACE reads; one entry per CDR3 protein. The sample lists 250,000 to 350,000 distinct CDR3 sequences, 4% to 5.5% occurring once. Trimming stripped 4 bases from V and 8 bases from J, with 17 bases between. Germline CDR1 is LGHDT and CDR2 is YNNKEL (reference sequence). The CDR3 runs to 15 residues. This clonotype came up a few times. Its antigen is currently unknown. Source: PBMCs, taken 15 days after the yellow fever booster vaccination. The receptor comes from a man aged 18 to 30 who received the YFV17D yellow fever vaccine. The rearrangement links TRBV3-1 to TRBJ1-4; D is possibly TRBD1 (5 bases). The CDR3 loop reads CASSPRNQGMEKLFF. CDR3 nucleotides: TGTGCCAGCAGCCCAAGAAACCAGGGCATGGAAAAACTGTTTTTT.